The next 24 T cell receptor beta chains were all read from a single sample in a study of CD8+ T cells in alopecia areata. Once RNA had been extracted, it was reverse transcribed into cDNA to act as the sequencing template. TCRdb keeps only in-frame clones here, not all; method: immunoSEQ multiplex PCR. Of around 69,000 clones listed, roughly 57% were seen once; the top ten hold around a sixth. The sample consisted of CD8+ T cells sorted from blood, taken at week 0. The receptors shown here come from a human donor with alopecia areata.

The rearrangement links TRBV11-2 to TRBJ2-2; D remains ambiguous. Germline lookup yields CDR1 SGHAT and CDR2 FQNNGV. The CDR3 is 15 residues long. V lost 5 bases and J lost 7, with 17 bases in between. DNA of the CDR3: TGTGCCAGCAGCCCTCGCGAGGTCCTAATCGGGGAGCTGTTTTTT. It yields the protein CASSPREVLIGELFF.

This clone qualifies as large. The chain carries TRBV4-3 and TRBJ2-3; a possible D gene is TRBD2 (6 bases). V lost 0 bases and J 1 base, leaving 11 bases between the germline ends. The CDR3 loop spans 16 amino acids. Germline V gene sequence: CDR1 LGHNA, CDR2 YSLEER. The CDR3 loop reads CASSQDLQRGTDTQYF. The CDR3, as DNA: TGCGCCAGCAGCCAAGATCTCCAGCGGGGCACAGATACGCAGTATTTT.

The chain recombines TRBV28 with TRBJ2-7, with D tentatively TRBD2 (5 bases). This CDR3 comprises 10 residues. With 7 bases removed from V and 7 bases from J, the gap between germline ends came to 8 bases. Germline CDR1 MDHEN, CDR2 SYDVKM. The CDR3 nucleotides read TGTGCCAGCACAGGAGGAGAGCAGTACTTC. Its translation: CASTGGEQYF.

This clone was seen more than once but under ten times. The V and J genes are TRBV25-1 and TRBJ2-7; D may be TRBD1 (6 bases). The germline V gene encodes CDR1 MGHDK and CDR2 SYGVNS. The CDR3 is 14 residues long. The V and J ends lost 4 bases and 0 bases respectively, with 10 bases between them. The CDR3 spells CASSGWTASYEQYF. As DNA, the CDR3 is TGTGCCAGCAGTGGCTGGACAGCCTCCTACGAGCAGTACTTC.

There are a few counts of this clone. In nucleotides, the CDR3 is TGTGCCAGCAGTCGGGACTCTAGCTCCTACAATGAGCAGTTCTTC. It translates to CASSRDSSSYNEQFF. This chain links TRBV28 with TRBJ2-1; weak D call: TRBD2 (6 bases). V was pared by 5 bases and J by 0 bases, with 11 bases between. The CDR3 contains 15 residues. Germline V lookup: CDR1 MDHEN, CDR2 SYDVKM. Full variable domain (missing parts from reference TRBV28 and TRBJ2-1): DVKVTQSSRYLVKRTGEKVFLECVQDMDHENMFWYRQDPGLGLRLIYFSYDVKMKEKGDIPEGYSVSREKKERFSLILESASTNQTSMYLCASSRDSSSYNEQFFGPGTRLTVL.

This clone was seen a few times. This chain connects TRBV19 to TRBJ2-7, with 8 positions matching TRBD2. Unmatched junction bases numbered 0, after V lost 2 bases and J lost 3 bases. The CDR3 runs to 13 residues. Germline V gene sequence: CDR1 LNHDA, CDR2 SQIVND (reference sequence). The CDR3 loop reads CASSITSGYEQYF. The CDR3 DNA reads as TGTGCCAGTAGTATAACTAGCGGCTACGAGCAGTACTTC. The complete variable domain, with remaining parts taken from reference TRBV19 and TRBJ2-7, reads DGGITQSPKYLFRKEGQNVTLSCEQNLNHDAMYWYRQDPGQGLRLIYYSQIVNDFQKGDIAEGYSVSREKKESFPLTVTSAQKNPTAFYLCASSITSGYEQYFGPGTRLTVT.

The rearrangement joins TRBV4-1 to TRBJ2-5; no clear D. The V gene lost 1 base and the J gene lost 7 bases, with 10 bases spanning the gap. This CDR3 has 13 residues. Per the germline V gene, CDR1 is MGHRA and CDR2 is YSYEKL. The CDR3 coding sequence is TGCGCCAGCAGCCAAGGGTTAGTAGGGACCCAGTACTTC. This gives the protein CASSQGLVGTQYF.

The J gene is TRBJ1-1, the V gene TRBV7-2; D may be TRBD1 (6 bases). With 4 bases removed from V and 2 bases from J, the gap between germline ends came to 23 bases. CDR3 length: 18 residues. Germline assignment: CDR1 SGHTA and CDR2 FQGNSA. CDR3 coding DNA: TGTGCCAGCAGCTCCCCAGCAGGAAACAGGGCCGGAAACACTGAAGCTTTCTTT. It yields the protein CASSSPAGNRAGNTEAFF.

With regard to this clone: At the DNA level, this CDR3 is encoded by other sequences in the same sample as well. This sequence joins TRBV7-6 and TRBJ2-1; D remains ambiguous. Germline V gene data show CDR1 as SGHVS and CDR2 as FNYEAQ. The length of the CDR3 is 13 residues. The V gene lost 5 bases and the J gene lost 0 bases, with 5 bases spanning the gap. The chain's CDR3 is CASSLSSYNEQFF. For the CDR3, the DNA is TGTGCCAGCAGCCTGAGCTCCTACAATGAGCAGTTCTTC.

The chain's CDR3 is CACRQPSSYEQYF. CDR3 in DNA: TGTGCCTGCCGACAGCCTAGCTCCTACGAGCAGTACTTC. The genes are TRBV30 and TRBJ2-7, with D perhaps matching TRBD1 (5 bases). V was pared by 6 bases and J by 0 bases, with 12 bases between. The CDR3 contains 13 residues. Germline V lookup: CDR1 GTSNPN, CDR2 SVGIG (reference sequence).

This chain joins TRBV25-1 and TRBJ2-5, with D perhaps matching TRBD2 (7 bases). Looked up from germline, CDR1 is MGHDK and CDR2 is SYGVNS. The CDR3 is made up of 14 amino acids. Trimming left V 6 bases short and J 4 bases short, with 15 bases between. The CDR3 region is CASSLWRGGETQYF. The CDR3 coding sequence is TGTGCCAGCAGCCTTTGGAGGGGGGGAGAGACCCAGTACTTC.

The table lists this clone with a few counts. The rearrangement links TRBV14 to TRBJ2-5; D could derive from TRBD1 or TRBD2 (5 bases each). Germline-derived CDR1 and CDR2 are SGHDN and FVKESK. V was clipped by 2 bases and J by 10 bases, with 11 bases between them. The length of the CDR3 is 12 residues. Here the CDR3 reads CASSQWDGDQYF. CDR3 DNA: TGTGCCAGCAGCCAATGGGACGGTGACCAGTACTTC.

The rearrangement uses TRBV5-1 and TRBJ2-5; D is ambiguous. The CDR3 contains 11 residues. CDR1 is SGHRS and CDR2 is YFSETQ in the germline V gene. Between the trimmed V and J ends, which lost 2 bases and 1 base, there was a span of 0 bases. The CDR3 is CASSFQETQYF. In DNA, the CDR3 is TGCGCCAGCAGCTTCCAAGAGACCCAGTACTTC.

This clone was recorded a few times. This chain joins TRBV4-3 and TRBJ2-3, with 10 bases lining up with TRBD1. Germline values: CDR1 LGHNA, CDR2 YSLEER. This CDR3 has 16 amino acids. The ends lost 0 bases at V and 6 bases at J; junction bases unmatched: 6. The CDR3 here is CASSQDRGQGPDTQYF. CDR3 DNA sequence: TGCGCCAGCAGCCAAGATAGGGGACAGGGGCCCGATACGCAGTATTTT.

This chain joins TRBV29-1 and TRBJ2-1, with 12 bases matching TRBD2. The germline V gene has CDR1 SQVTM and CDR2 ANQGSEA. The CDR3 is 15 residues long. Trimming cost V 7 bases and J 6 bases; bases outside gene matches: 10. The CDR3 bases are TGCAGCGGGGGACTAGCGGGCTTTGCGGGCAATGAGCAGTTCTTC. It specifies CSGGLAGFAGNEQFF.

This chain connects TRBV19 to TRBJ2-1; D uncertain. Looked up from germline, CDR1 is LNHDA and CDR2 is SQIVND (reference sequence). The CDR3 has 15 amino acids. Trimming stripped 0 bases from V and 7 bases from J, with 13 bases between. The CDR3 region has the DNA TGTGCCAGTAGTATAGAAGGGTTTGAGTGGAATGAGCAGTTCTTC. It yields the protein CASSIEGFEWNEQFF.

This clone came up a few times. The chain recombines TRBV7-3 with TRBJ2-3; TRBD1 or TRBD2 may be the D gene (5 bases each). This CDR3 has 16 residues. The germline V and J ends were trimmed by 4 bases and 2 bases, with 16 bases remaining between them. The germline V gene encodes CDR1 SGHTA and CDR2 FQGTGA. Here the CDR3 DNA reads TGTGCCAGCAGCTACTCCGGGACGCCCCCCACAGATACGCAGTATTTT. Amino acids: CASSYSGTPPTDTQYF.

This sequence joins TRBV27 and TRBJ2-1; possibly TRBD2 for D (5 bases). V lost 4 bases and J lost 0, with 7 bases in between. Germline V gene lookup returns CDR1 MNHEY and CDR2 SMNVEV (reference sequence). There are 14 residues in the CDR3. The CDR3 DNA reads TGTGCCAGCAGTTCGGGGAGCTCCTACAATGAGCAGTTCTTC. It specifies CASSSGSSYNEQFF.

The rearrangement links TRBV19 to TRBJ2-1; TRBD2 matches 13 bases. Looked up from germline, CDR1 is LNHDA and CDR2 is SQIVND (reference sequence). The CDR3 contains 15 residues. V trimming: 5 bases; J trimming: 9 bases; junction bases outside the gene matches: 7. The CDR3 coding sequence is TGTGCCAGTAGTCCGGGGACTAGCGGGATCGGTGAGCAGTTCTTC. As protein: CASSPGTSGIGEQFF. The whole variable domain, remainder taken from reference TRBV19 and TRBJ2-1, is DGGITQSPKYLFRKEGQNVTLSCEQNLNHDAMYWYRQDPGQGLRLIYYSQIVNDFQKGDIAEGYSVSREKKESFPLTVTSAQKNPTAFYLCASSPGTSGIGEQFFGPGTRLTVL.

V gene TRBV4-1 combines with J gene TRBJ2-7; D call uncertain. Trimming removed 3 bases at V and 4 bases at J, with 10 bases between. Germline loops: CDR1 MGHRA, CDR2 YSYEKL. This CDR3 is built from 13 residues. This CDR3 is CASSHKPTYEQYF. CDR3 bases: TGCGCCAGCAGCCATAAGCCCACGTACGAGCAGTACTTC.

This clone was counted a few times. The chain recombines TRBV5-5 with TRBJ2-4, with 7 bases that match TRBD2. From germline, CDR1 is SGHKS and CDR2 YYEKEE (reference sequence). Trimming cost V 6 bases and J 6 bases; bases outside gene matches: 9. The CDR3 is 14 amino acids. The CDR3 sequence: CASTPDPGGNIQYF. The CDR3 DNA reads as TGTGCCAGCACCCCCGATCCGGGGGGAAACATTCAGTACTTC.

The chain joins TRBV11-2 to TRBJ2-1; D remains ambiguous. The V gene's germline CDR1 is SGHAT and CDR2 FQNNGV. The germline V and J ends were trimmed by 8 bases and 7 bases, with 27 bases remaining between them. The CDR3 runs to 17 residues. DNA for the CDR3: TGTGCCAGCCGCAGTACGGTGAAAGCAATAGGGTTGAATGAGCAGTTCTTC. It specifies CASRSTVKAIGLNEQFF.

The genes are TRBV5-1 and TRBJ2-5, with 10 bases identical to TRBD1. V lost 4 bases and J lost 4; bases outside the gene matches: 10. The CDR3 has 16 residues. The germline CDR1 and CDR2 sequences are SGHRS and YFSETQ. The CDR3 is CASSPLRDRGGETQYF. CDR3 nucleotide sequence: TGCGCCAGCAGCCCACTCCGGGACAGGGGTGGAGAGACCCAGTACTTC.

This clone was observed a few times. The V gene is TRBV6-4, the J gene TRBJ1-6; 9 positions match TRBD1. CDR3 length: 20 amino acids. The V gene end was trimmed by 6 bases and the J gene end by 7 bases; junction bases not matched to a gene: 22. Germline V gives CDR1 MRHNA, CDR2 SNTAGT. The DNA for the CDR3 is TGTGCCAGCAGCGTGTCTCTCCGGGACAGGGCAATAACAAACAATTCACCCCTCCACTTT. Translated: CASSVSLRDRAITNNSPLHF.